The present T cell receptor (beta chain) was sequenced within a study of CD8+CD57+ T cells in acquired aplastic anemia. Study details: Sorted CD4+ and CD8+ cells yielded DNA averaging about 3.2 ug. Findings and limits, study-wide: The same twenty-nine CD8+ CDR3 sequences occurred in patients and in controls.

In germline, CDR1 is DFQATT, CDR2 SNEGSKA (reference sequence). This CDR3 comprises 13 residues. The V gene lost 5 bases and the J gene lost 3 bases, with 10 bases spanning the gap. Profiling that covered TCR beta VDJ and CDR3 relied on genomic DNA as its template. TCRdb reprocessed the reads via MiXCR and lists one record per CDR3 protein. The sample includes 200,000 or so distinct CDR3 sequences, around 66% of them seen just once. As for this clonotype: Its antigen is as yet unknown.

This sequence originates from a human donor with severe aplastic anemia or a healthy control (not recorded which). V usage is TRBV20-1 and J usage is TRBJ2-2; D might be TRBD2 (6 bases). Sequenced material: sorted CD4+, CD8+, or CD8+CD57+ T cells (not recorded which) from PBMCs. The CDR3 protein is CSARDFDTGELFF. CDR3 DNA: TGCAGTGCTCGGGACTTCGACACCGGGGAGCTGTTTTTT.